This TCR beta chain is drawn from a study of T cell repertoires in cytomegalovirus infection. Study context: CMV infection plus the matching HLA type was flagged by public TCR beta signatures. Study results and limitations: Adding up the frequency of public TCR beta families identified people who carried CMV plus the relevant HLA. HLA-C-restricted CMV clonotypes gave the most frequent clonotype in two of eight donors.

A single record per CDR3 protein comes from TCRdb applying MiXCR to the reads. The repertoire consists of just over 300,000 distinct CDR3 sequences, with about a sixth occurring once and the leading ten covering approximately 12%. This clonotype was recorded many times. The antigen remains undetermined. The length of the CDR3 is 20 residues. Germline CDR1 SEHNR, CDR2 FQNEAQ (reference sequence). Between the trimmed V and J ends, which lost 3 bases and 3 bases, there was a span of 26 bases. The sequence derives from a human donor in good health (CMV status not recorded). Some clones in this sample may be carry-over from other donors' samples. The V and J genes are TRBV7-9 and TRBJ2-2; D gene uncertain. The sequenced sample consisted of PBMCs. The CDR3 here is CASSLPNSGWTAGHTGELFF. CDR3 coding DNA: TGTGCCAGCAGCTTGCCTAACTCGGGCTGGACGGCTGGACACACCGGGGAGCTGTTTTTT.